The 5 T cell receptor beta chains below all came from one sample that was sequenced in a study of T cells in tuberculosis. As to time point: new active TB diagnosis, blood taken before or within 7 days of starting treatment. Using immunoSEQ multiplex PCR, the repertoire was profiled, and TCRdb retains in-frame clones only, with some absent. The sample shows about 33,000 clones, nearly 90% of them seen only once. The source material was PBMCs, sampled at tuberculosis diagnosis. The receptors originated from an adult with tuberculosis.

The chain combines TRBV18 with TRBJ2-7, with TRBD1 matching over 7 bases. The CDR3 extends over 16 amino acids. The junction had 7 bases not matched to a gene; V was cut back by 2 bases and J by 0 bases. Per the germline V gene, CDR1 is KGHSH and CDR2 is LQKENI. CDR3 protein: CASSPYPGQSSYEQYF. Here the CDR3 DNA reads TGTGCCAGCTCACCATACCCGGGACAGAGCTCCTACGAGCAGTACTTC.

In nucleotides, the CDR3 is TGTGCCAGCAGTTTAAACAGGGGGATTTATGGCTACACCTTC. It is translated as CASSLNRGIYGYTF. V and J are TRBV28 and TRBJ1-2, with 8 nucleotides matching TRBD1. The V and J ends lost 2 bases and 5 bases, in that order; junction bases with no gene match: 4. CDR1 and CDR2 from the germline V gene are MDHEN and SYDVKM. CDR3 length: 14 residues.

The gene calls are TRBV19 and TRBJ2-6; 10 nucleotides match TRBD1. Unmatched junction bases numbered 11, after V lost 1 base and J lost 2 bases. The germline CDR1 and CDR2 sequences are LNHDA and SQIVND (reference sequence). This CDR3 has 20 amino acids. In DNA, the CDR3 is TGTGCCAGTAGTATAGGCCGGGACAGGGGAGGAGAGGCTGGGGCCAACGTCCTGACTTTC. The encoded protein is CASSIGRDRGGEAGANVLTF.

The CDR3 spells CASSHLTGDKETQYF. DNA for the CDR3: TGCGCCAGCAGCCACCTGACAGGGGATAAAGAGACCCAGTACTTC. The genes are TRBV4-1 and TRBJ2-5; 8 nucleotides align to TRBD1. The CDR3 spans 15 residues. V was clipped by 3 bases and J by 3 bases; unmatched bases: 6. Per the germline V gene, CDR1 is MGHRA and CDR2 is YSYEKL.

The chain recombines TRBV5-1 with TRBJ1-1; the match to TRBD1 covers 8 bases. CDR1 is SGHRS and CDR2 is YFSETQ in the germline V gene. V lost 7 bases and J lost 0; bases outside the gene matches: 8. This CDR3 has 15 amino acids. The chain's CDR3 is CASHQGANLNTEAFF. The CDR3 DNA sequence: TGCGCCAGCCACCAGGGGGCTAACTTGAACACTGAAGCTTTCTTT.